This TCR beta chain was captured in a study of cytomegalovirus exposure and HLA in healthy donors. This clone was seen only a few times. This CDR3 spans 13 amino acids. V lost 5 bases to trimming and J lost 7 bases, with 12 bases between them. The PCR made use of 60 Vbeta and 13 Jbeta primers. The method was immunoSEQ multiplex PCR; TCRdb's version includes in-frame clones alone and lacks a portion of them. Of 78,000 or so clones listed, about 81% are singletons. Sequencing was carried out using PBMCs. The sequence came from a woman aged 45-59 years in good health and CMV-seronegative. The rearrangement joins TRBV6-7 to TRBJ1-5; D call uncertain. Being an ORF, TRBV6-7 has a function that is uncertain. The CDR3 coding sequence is TGTGCCAGCAGTGATCAGACTCACCAGCCCCAGCATTTT. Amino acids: CASSDQTHQPQHF.